One T cell receptor (beta chain) is described in this entry. This entry comes from a study of shared clonotypes between healthy human individuals. Terminally differentiated effector memory CD45RA+ cells were excluded by CCR7 positive selection of CD45RO-negative cells. Produced via immunoSEQ multiplex PCR; TCRdb's table is partial and in-frame only. The sample holds 800,000 or so clones; 90% to 97% are singletons and the top ten take around 0.21%. The TCR comes from a man younger than 45 in good health. The material sequenced was naive CD8+ T cells sorted from blood.

CDR3 residues: CASSFYGGEKLFF. In DNA, the CDR3 is TGCGCCAGCAGCTTCTATGGGGGCGAAAAACTGTTTTTT. This chain links TRBV5-1 with TRBJ1-4; tentatively, D is TRBD1 (6 bases). This CDR3 is built from 13 residues. V was pared by 2 bases and J by 8 bases, with 10 bases between. Germline CDR1 SGHRS, CDR2 YFSETQ.